Included here is one T cell receptor beta chain sequence, with context. Its target is not known. The sample belongs to a study of cytomegalovirus exposure and HLA in healthy donors. Whole-study results and caveats: Most subjects' HLA-A and HLA-B alleles were reportedly predicted from TCR beta sequences. In a later analysis, TCR beta V- and J-gene trimming showed a link to a missense DCLRE1C variant.

Trimming cost V 7 bases and J 5 bases, with 15 bases left between them. The CDR3 contains 14 residues. Germline CDR1 is SGHTA and CDR2 is FQGNSA. Donors showed nominal health when sampled, although they likely had unrecorded immune exposures. PCR was performed using 60 Vbeta and 13 Jbeta primers. This table comes from immunoSEQ multiplex PCR, and its TCRdb copy is limited to in-frame clones, with some not included. The data show about 150,000 clones, around 75% seen once. V is TRBV7-2 and J is TRBJ2-4, with a weak D call TRBD2 (6 bases). The sample consisted of PBMCs. The source of this sequence is a man in his thirties or forties in good health and CMV-seropositive. The CDR3 reads CASTFSGTENIQYF. The CDR3 DNA follows: TGTGCCAGCACCTTTAGCGGAACCGAAAACATTCAGTACTTC.